This T cell receptor beta chain was captured by sequencing in a study of metastatic and nonmetastatic thyroid tumors. Across the whole study: Repertoires from blood and tumor or nodule tissue of malignant and benign thyroid patients were compared.

Original data processing: Clinicopathological groups differed in CDR3, with these differences serving to build a distant-metastasis classifier for papillary thyroid cancer. TCRdb re-called the PCR reads through MiXCR. These V and J calls originate from TCRdb's pipeline instead of the authors' own analysis. The sample records about 69,000 clones, around 14% being singletons. This clone was found many times. The CDR3 runs to 16 residues. The ends lost 4 bases at V and 5 bases at J; junction bases unmatched: 4. Germline loops: CDR1 LNHDA, CDR2 SQIVND (reference sequence). All patients were untreated before thyroid surgery.

The rearrangement joins TRBV19 to TRBJ2-4; 14 bases line up with TRBD2. This TCR derives from a male donor with papillary thyroid cancer or a benign thyroid nodule (not recorded which). Some clones in this sample may be carry-over from other donors' samples. Sequencing used blood. This CDR3 is CASSRGLAGVQNIQYF. The CDR3 DNA follows: TGTGCCAGTAGTAGGGGACTAGCGGGAGTACAAAACATTCAGTACTTC.